The TCR beta chain under discussion was sequenced for a study of T cells expressing NK-cell markers (dated by TCRdb to 2018 to 2020). With respect to the entire study: In sorted CD3+CD56+NKG2C+, CD3+CD56+NKG2C- and CD3+CD56-NKG2C+ T-cell subsets from 7 to 9 donors, TCR beta-chain repertoires were profiled. Of the eight sequenced donors, seven were found to be HCMV-seropositive and one was found to be HCMV-seronegative. All eight donors whose samples were sequenced were randomly selected healthy volunteers, three of them men and five women. Illumina HiSeq 2000/2500, MiSeq or NextSeq was used to sequence libraries as 2 x 150 bp reads. The study at large found these results: Those dominant clonotypes were again the most abundant among CD3+CD56-NKG2C+ cells in a handful of donors, at roughly 28.3-65%. For about 6 donors, the dominant CD3+CD56+NKG2C+ clonotypes were among the top 10 CD8+ clonotypes and accounted for roughly 1.0-8% of CD8+ T cells. Whether the expanded NKG2C-expressing T cell clones were specific for HCMV antigens was left unclear.

Sequenced on an Illumina HiSeq 2000. TCR beta cDNA libraries were prepared using 5'RACE template switching, which introduced a universal primer site and unique molecular identifiers. cDNA synthesis was primed from the TCR beta constant segment and was followed by two successive PCR amplification steps. The paper's processing steps were these. MIGEC was used to demultiplex reads and group the reads by UMI, and MiTCR was used to assemble and quantify clonotypes. To exclude erroneous sequences, only TCR cDNA sequences supported by at least two reads were retained. The tcR package was used for downstream repertoire analysis, and clonotypes were matched across fractions by CDR3 nucleotide sequence plus V segment. VDJmatch was used to annotate antigen specificity against VDJdb, with one amino acid substitution allowed in CDR3. The reads, reprocessed by TCRdb, yield one row per CDR3 protein sequence and no DNA. These V and J calls derive from TCRdb rather than the authors' analysis. Per the sample table, the count is 250,000 or so distinct CDR3 sequences. The top ten constitute roughly 4.2% of the sample.

The CDR3 goes from the cysteine to the phenylalanine over 15 residues. The DNA is not on file. CDR1 and CDR2 (MNHEY, SVGEGT) derive from the germline V gene. HCMV-specific IgG was detected in serum with a commercial ELISA kit to determine HCMV serostatus. Ficoll density gradient centrifugation was used to isolate peripheral blood mononuclear cells from blood. Comments on this clonotype: The clone's antigen remains unknown.

The chain employs TRBV6-2 or TRBV6-3 and TRBJ1-2. The sample comprised blood T cells: a sorted CD56 or NKG2C T cell subset, CD4+ or CD8+ T cells, or bulk PBMC T cells (not recorded which). This receptor was obtained from a woman between 18 and 70 years old in good health. The CDR3 region: CASSYQPGLNYGYTF.